This passage covers 15 T cell receptor beta chains from one sample sequenced in a study of Graves' ophthalmopathy and Graves' hyperthyroidism. From RNA, the CDR3 regions of TCR beta chains were amplified and sequenced. The first-round RT-PCR employed HTBI primers together with the Qiagen OneStep RT-PCR kit. A multiplex PCR was then performed as the second round. TCRdb ran MiXCR on the multiplex PCR reads and lists one entry per CDR3 protein. The table shows about 380,000 distinct CDR3 sequences, with less than 20% occurring only once. The sample taken for sequencing was peripheral blood. The receptors stem from a woman aged 18 to 35 with stable Graves' hyperthyroidism.

Ten or more counts support this clonotype. The genes are TRBV29-1 and TRBJ1-1; tentatively, D is TRBD1 (5 bases). The length of the CDR3 is 10 residues. The germline CDR1 and CDR2 sequences are SQVTM and ANQGSEA. The V end lost 4 bases, the J end lost 9 bases, and 9 bases lay between the germline ends. This CDR3 is CSVGDEKAFF. Here the CDR3 DNA reads TGCAGCGTTGGGGACGAGAAAGCTTTCTTT.

In this sample, this clonotype turned up many times. The chain recombines TRBV29-1 with TRBJ2-7; D is undetermined. The length of the CDR3 is 11 residues. CDR1 and CDR2 from the germline V gene are SQVTM and ANQGSEA. The V end was cut by 1 base, the J end by 3 bases, with 4 bases between. CDR3 DNA: TGCAGCGTTGAAGGGATCTACGAGCAGTACTTC. As protein: CSVEGIYEQYF.

This clonotype occurred many times. The chain is built from TRBV7-9 and TRBJ2-5; possibly TRBD1 for D (6 bases). The CDR3 spans 11 residues. Trimming took off 6 bases at V and 7 bases at J, with 9 bases between the two ends. Germline V gene lookup returns CDR1 SEHNR and CDR2 FQNEAQ (reference sequence). Written as DNA, the CDR3 is TGTGCCAGCAGAGCAGGGGTGACCCAGTACTTC. Protein sequence: CASRAGVTQYF. The whole variable domain, remainder taken from reference TRBV7-9 and TRBJ2-5, is DTGVSQNPRHKITKRGQNVTFRCDPISEHNRLYWYRQTLGQGPEFLTYFQNEAQLEKSRLLSDRFSAERPKGSFSTLEIQRTEQGDSAMYLCASRAGVTQYFGPGTRLLVL.

A note on this clonotype: This may arise from a read error, as a much more abundant clone is one base away. The genes are TRBV19 and TRBJ2-7; D uncertain. The CDR3 sequence is 12 residues long. The germline gives CDR1 LNHDA, CDR2 SQIVND (reference sequence). V shed 5 bases and J shed 7 bases, with 12 bases lying between them. Here the CDR3 DNA reads TGTGCCAGTAGTTCCTGGACCGAAGAGCAGTACTTC. Amino acid sequence: CASSSWTEEQYF.

This clonotype was picked up many times. V is TRBV6-2 or TRBV6-3 and J is TRBJ1-1; D gene unclear. Trimming left V 0 bases short and J 1 base short, with 15 bases between. Per the germline V gene, CDR1 is MNHEY and CDR2 is SVGEGT. This CDR3 contains 17 residues. The CDR3 is CASSYSRDRFWNTEAFF. The CDR3 nucleotides are TGTGCCAGCAGTTACTCGCGGGATCGGTTTTGGAACACTGAAGCTTTCTTT.

This clonotype came up many times. This chain uses TRBV20-1 with TRBJ2-3; D might be TRBD1 (6 bases). V gave up 2 bases and J gave up 2 bases, with 11 bases separating them. CDR1 and CDR2 (germline): DFQATT, SNEGSKA (reference sequence). The CDR3 length is 14 residues. CDR3 DNA sequence: TGCAGTGCTAGACCTCGGACAGCCACAGATACGCAGTATTTT. This gives the protein CSARPRTATDTQYF.

The chain is built from TRBV5-1 and TRBJ2-5; 9 nucleotides line up with TRBD2. Unmatched junction bases numbered 3, after V lost 1 base and J lost 5 bases. Germline V gene data show CDR1 as SGHRS and CDR2 as YFSETQ. This CDR3 has 14 residues. CDR3 region: CASSLLAGSETQYF. Here the CDR3 DNA reads TGCGCCAGCAGCTTGCTAGCGGGGAGTGAGACCCAGTACTTC.

The chain recombines TRBV10-3 with TRBJ1-2, with D possibly being TRBD1 (5 bases). Germline assignment: CDR1 ENHRY and CDR2 SYGVKD. Between the trimmed V and J ends, which lost 10 bases and 1 base, there was a span of 22 bases. The CDR3 is made up of 16 amino acids. The CDR3 DNA reads as TGTGCCACCTGGGGTGTTCAGGGCGTGGGTAACTATGGCTACACCTTC. This translates into CATWGVQGVGNYGYTF.

This clonotype was observed many times. The J gene is TRBJ1-6, the V gene TRBV12-3 or TRBV12-4; a weak D match, TRBD1 (5 bases). V lost 4 bases, J lost 8 bases, and 21 bases lay in between. The CDR3 runs to 17 residues. The CDR3: CASSSVWGGGMDSPLHF. DNA of the CDR3: TGTGCCAGCAGTTCGGTCTGGGGGGGGGGAATGGATTCACCCCTCCACTTT.

The chain couples TRBV12-3 or TRBV12-4 to TRBJ2-7; a possible D gene is TRBD2 (6 bases). This CDR3 spans 15 amino acids. Trimming shortened V by 3 bases and J by 6 bases, and 18 bases separated the two germline ends. The CDR3 region has the DNA TGTGCCAGCAGTTTGGGAGGACGGGGATTCCGCGAGCAGTACTTC. Its protein is CASSLGGRGFREQYF.

This clonotype was counted a few times. This rearrangement joins TRBV11-1 to TRBJ1-1; 7 bases fit TRBD1. Germline V lookup: CDR1 SGHAT, CDR2 FQDESV (reference sequence). This CDR3 is built from 16 residues. V dropped 3 bases and J dropped 7; count of bases not matched to a gene: 14. The CDR3 DNA reads as TGTGCCAGCAGCTTGAACAGGGGCGAGGGAACGGTTGAAGCTTTCTTT. Translation: CASSLNRGEGTVEAFF.

This clonotype has a count of ten or more. The chain is built from TRBV13 and TRBJ1-2; D gene uncertain. Germline-derived CDR1 and CDR2 are PRHDT and FYEKMQ (reference sequence). The CDR3 consists of 13 residues. Trimming took off 5 bases at V and 4 bases at J, with 11 bases between the two ends. CDR3 protein: CASSLSEIYGYTF. The CDR3 DNA reads as TGTGCCAGCAGCCTCAGTGAAATCTATGGCTACACCTTC.

This clonotype was recorded at least ten times. The gene calls are TRBV4-1 and TRBJ2-7, with 9 bases lining up with TRBD1. In germline, CDR1 is MGHRA, CDR2 YSYEKL. Trimming at V came to 4 bases and at J to 5 bases, leaving 12 bases not matched to a gene. The CDR3 runs 16 residues. CDR3 sequence: CASSRPGQGFLDEQYF. In DNA, the CDR3 is TGCGCCAGCAGCCGACCGGGACAGGGTTTTCTTGACGAGCAGTACTTC.

This clonotype was seen repeatedly, ten times or more. The chain combines TRBV28 with TRBJ1-2; D gene ambiguous. V was shortened by 8 bases and J by 0 bases, with 16 bases between the two germline ends. Germline loops: CDR1 MDHEN, CDR2 SYDVKM. The CDR3 consists of 15 residues. The CDR3 sequence: CASHPGAGTNYGYTF. CDR3 sequence (DNA): TGTGCCAGCCACCCGGGAGCAGGCACTAACTATGGCTACACCTTC.

This clonotype was picked up many times. This rearrangement joins TRBV7-2 to TRBJ1-1, with unresolved D. V dropped 6 bases and J dropped 1 base, with 9 bases sitting between them. The V gene's germline CDR1 is SGHTA and CDR2 FQGNSA. The CDR3 contains 13 residues. Here the CDR3 reads CASRSTQNTEAFF. CDR3 nucleotides: TGTGCCAGCAGGTCGACACAGAACACTGAAGCTTTCTTT. The variable domain in full, with the rest retrieved from reference TRBV7-2 and TRBJ1-1, is GAGVSQSPSNKVTEKGKDVELRCDPISGHTALYWYRQSLGQGLEFLIYFQGNSAPDKSGLPSDRFSAERTGGSVSTLTIQRTQQEDSAVYLCASRSTQNTEAFFGQGTRLTVV.